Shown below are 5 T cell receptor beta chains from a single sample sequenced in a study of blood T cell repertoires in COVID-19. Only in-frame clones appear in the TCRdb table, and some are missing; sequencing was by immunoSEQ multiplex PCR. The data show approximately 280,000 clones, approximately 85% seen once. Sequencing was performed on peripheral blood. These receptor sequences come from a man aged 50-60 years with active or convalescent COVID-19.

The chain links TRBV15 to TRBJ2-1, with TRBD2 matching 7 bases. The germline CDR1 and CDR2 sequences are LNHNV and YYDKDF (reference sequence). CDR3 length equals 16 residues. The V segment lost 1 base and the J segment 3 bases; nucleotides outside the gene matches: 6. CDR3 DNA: TGTGCCACCAGCAGAGGCGCTAGCGGAGACTACAATGAGCAGTTCTTC. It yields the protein CATSRGASGDYNEQFF. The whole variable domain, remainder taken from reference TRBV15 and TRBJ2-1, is DAMVIQNPRYQVTQFGKPVTLSCSQTLNHNVMYWYQQKSSQAPKLLFHYYDKDFNNEADTPDNFQSRRPNTSFCFLDIRSPGLGDTAMYLCATSRGASGDYNEQFFGPGTRLTVL.

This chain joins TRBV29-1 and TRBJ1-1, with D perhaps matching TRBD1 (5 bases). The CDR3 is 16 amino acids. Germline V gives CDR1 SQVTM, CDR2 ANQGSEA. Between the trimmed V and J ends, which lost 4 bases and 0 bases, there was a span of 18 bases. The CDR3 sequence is CSVVRVQGSMNTEAFF. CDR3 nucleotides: TGCAGCGTTGTCCGAGTTCAGGGCAGTATGAACACTGAAGCTTTCTTT.

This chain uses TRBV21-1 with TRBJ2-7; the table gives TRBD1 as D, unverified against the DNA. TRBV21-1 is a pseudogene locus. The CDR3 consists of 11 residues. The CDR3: CARDRSYEQYF. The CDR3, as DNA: TGTGCCAGGGACAGATCCTACGAGCAGTACTTC.

This CDR3 is CASSPGQGRETQYF. The DNA of the CDR3 is TGTGCCAGCTCACCGGGGCAGGGGAGAGAGACCCAGTACTTC. The chain combines TRBV18 with TRBJ2-5; D perhaps matches TRBD1 (6 bases). Trimming took 3 bases from V and 4 from J, leaving 12 bases between them. The germline V gene encodes CDR1 KGHSH and CDR2 LQKENI. CDR3 size: 14 residues. Full variable domain (rest looked up from reference TRBV18 and TRBJ2-5): NAGVMQNPRHLVRRRGQEARLRCSPMKGHSHVYWYRQLPEEGLKFMVYLQKENIIDESGMPKERFSAEFPKEGPSILRIQQVVRGDSAAYFCASSPGQGRETQYFGPGTRLLVL.

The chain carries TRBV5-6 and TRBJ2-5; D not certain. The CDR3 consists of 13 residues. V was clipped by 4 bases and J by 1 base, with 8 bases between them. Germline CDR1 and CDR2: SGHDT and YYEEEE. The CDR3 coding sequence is TGTGCCAGCAGCCCTAGGAGCCAAGAGACCCAGTACTTC. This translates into CASSPRSQETQYF.